This T cell receptor beta chain was captured by sequencing in a study of T cells in localized non-small cell lung cancer. Broader study findings: Heterogeneity within the tumor remains possible, as just one region underwent sequencing. Higher blood T cell density tracked longer overall survival. Compared with tumor, uninvolved adjacent lung displayed greater T cell clonality, ranking highest overall. Out of the top 100 tumor clones, a median around 60 were seen in adjacent lung.

On this clone itself: The antigen remains unidentified.

The repertoire was sequenced with immunoSEQ multiplex PCR; TCRdb's copy has only in-frame clones and lacks some. Of tens of thousands of clones listed, about 90% are singletons. Germline V CDR1 and CDR2: SQVTM, ANQGSEA. CDR3 length: 13 residues. V lost 1 base and J 3 bases, leaving 9 bases between the germline ends. Source: peripheral blood, taken before any cancer treatment. The V and J genes are TRBV29-1 and TRBJ1-1, with a tentative D call TRBD1 (6 bases). This receptor was taken from a male donor at least 60 years old with stage I squamous cell lung carcinoma. The CDR3 DNA reads as TGCAGCGTTGAAGGGGGGGGGCACACTGAAGCTTTCTTT. This translates into CSVEGGGHTEAFF.